This TCR beta chain stems from a study of blood T cell repertoires in COVID-19. Per the study methods: How many nucleated cells were present was estimated from reference gene primer amplification. Sequenced by immunoSEQ multiplex PCR; TCRdb stores in-frame clones only, minus some. For V, J and clone size, that table is used; D and trimming come from the DNA. The table records about 47,000 clones, less than 85% of them present only once. Input material: peripheral blood. The receptor comes from a man in his sixties with acute or convalescent COVID-19.

In DNA, the CDR3 is TGTGCCTGGGAACAGGGGTCGAGCTCCTACAATGAGCAGTTCTTC. This codes for CAWEQGSSSYNEQFF. The chain combines TRBV30 with TRBJ2-1; 7 positions agree with TRBD1. Trimming cost V 5 bases and J 0 bases; bases outside gene matches: 7. This CDR3 spans 15 amino acids. Germline-derived CDR1 and CDR2 are GTSNPN and SVGIG (reference sequence).